The text below deals with one T cell receptor (beta chain). V gave up 1 base and J gave up 2 bases; unmatched junction bases: 5. CDR3 length equals 16 residues. Germline CDR1 reads MGHRA; CDR2 reads YSYEKL. The authors' processing: Reference gene primers were amplified, and this amplification served to estimate nucleated cell counts. Sequencing used immunoSEQ multiplex PCR; TCRdb keeps in-frame clones, though not all of them. V, J and clone size reflect that table, while D and trimming were determined from the DNA. This sample has about 240,000 clones, with 75% to 90% found just once. The sample originates from a study of blood T cell repertoires in COVID-19. As for the study in general: Italy, Spain and the United States were the sources of the convalescent and acute COVID-19 samples.

The chain couples TRBV4-1 to TRBJ2-7, with 10 nucleotides matching TRBD2. The source material was peripheral blood. The sequence was obtained from a man between 60 and 75 years old who had recovered from COVID-19. The CDR3 sequence is CASSQGSSGGAYEQYF. CDR3 coding DNA: TGCGCCAGCAGCCAAGGTTCGAGCGGGGGGGCCTACGAGCAGTACTTC.